A single sample gave rise to the 27 T cell receptor beta chains below, sequenced in a study of human T cells and chemical hapten exposure. Time point here: patch test 3, about 24 weeks after DPC sensitization. Indicated treatment: therapeutic diphenylcyclopropenone sensitization with weekly scalp DPC. TCRdb re-derived calls from the RACE reads in MiXCR, one entry per CDR3 protein. The sample carries roughly 100,000 distinct CDR3 sequences, under 40% recorded once. This sample comprised whole blood, obtained in connection with sensitization to the hapten diphenylcyclopropenone (DPC). These TCRs come from a man aged 40-49 years with alopecia areata. Some clones in this sample may be carry-over from other donors' samples.

This clonotype was found a few times. The rearrangement uses TRBV29-1 and TRBJ1-2, with D possibly matching TRBD1 (6 bases). Trimming took 6 bases from V and 6 from J, leaving 20 bases between them. The CDR3 length is 14 residues. The germline CDR1 and CDR2 sequences are SQVTM and ANQGSEA. CDR3 nucleotide sequence: TGCAGCGTCAAGGAATGGGGGCAATATAATGGCTACACCTTC. It yields the protein CSVKEWGQYNGYTF.

The rearrangement uses TRBV5-1 and TRBJ1-5; 7 bases are a match to TRBD1. Losses at the gene ends were 0 bases for V and 5 bases for J; bases not matched to a gene: 5. CDR1 is SGHRS and CDR2 is YFSETQ in the germline V gene. This CDR3 contains 15 residues. The CDR3 sequence is CASSLGDSDHQPQHF. CDR3 in DNA: TGCGCCAGCAGCTTGGGGGACAGCGATCATCAGCCCCAGCATTTT.

V is TRBV7-9 and J is TRBJ2-5; 11 bases are shared with TRBD1. This CDR3 region has 15 residues. Germline lookup yields CDR1 SEHNR and CDR2 FQNEAQ (reference sequence). The V and J ends lost 5 bases and 5 bases, in that order; junction bases with no gene match: 7. The CDR3 sequence: CASSNRDRGKETQYF. CDR3 in DNA: TGTGCCAGCAGCAACCGGGACAGGGGGAAGGAGACCCAGTACTTC.

The table lists this clonotype with a few counts. V gene TRBV6-2 or TRBV6-3 combines with J gene TRBJ2-1; TRBD2 matches 12 bases. CDR1 and CDR2 (germline): MNHEY, SVGEGT. The CDR3 is 18 residues long. The V segment lost 8 bases and the J segment 4 bases; nucleotides outside the gene matches: 15. CDR3 nucleotide sequence: TGTGCCAGCGCGTTGAGGACTAGCGGGGTCTTGGGGTACAATGAGCAGTTCTTC. The encoded protein is CASALRTSGVLGYNEQFF.

The chain carries TRBV20-1 and TRBJ2-1; D is possibly TRBD2 (5 bases). Germline V gene data show CDR1 as DFQATT and CDR2 as SNEGSKA (reference sequence). V lost 6 bases to trimming and J lost 5 bases, with 14 bases between them. This CDR3 contains 13 residues. CDR3: CSARPLADNEQFF. CDR3 nucleotide sequence: TGCAGTGCCCGCCCTCTAGCCGACAATGAGCAGTTCTTC.

This rearrangement joins TRBV5-1 to TRBJ2-3; D may be TRBD1 or TRBD2 (5 bases each). Per the germline V gene, CDR1 is SGHRS and CDR2 is YFSETQ. V was trimmed by 5 bases and J by 0 bases, leaving 13 bases between them. This CDR3 contains 15 residues. In DNA, the CDR3 is TGCGCCAGCAGTCTTTGGGGGTTGAGCACAGATACGCAGTATTTT. This codes for CASSLWGLSTDTQYF.

This chain uses TRBV9 with TRBJ1-6; D is unresolved. Trimming cost V 0 bases and J 7 bases, with 17 bases left between them. The CDR3 loop spans 17 amino acids. Germline values: CDR1 SGDLS, CDR2 YYNGEE. The CDR3 is CASSVALGSDTNSPLHF. CDR3 DNA: TGTGCCAGCAGCGTAGCCCTCGGTTCTGATACCAATTCACCCCTCCACTTT.

The rearrangement uses TRBV6-5 and TRBJ1-1; the D is unclear. Trimming cost V 0 bases and J 0 bases, with 8 bases left between them. The CDR3 is 15 amino acids. In germline, CDR1 is MNHEY, CDR2 SVGAGI. The CDR3 region has the DNA TGTGCCAGCAGTTACTCGCTAGGATTGAACACTGAAGCTTTCTTT. This codes for CASSYSLGLNTEAFF.

This clonotype was seen more than once but under ten times. One junction end disagrees with the germline gene, perhaps due to a read error. V and J are TRBV10-3 and TRBJ2-5; either TRBD1 or TRBD2 may supply D (5 bases each). The V gene's germline CDR1 is ENHRY and CDR2 SYGVKD. This CDR3 spans 15 amino acids. The CDR3 DNA reads as TGTGCCATCAGTGAGTCCACCCGGGACCAGGAGACCCAGTACTTC. The encoded protein is CAISESTRDQETQYF.

This clonotype was counted only a few times. The genes are TRBV29-1 and TRBJ2-5; D gene uncertain. Deletions cut 8 bases from V and 5 bases from J, with 15 bases between. The CDR3 runs to 12 residues. Looked up from germline, CDR1 is SQVTM and CDR2 is ANQGSEA. CDR3 nucleotide sequence: TGCAGCTCTCGGCATATGGGGGAGACCCAGTACTTC. Amino acid sequence: CSSRHMGETQYF.

This clonotype was counted only a few times. The chain has TRBV11-2 and TRBJ2-1; possibly TRBD2 for D (6 bases). The germline CDR1 and CDR2 sequences are SGHAT and FQNNGV. The CDR3 totals 12 residues. Trimming stripped 10 bases from V and 4 bases from J, with 11 bases between. CDR3 sequence: CATRDSYNEQFF. The CDR3 DNA reads TGTGCCACCAGGGACTCTTACAATGAGCAGTTCTTC.

This clonotype was observed a handful of times. Written as DNA, the CDR3 is TGTGCCAGCTCCCTAACACCACGACCCAGGACAGGGGAATACTATGGCTACACCTTC. Its translation is CASSLTPRPRTGEYYGYTF. The chain combines TRBV18 with TRBJ1-2; 9 nucleotides match TRBD1. The CDR3 is made up of 19 amino acids. The V segment lost 6 bases and the J segment 3 bases; nucleotides outside the gene matches: 20. Germline CDR1 and CDR2: KGHSH and LQKENI.

This chain uses TRBV6-2 or TRBV6-3 with TRBJ2-2; D gene ambiguous. V was pared by 11 bases and J by 0 bases, with 10 bases between. CDR1 MNHEY and CDR2 SVGEGT come from the germline V gene. There are 13 residues in the CDR3. The CDR3 here is CAVGRTNTGELFF. DNA of the CDR3: TGTGCCGTCGGACGAACGAACACCGGGGAGCTGTTTTTT.

This clonotype was counted between two and nine times. The chain recombines TRBV7-9 with TRBJ1-2; 7 positions agree with TRBD1. Germline V CDR1 and CDR2: SEHNR, FQNEAQ (reference sequence). The CDR3 extends over 15 amino acids. The V gene end was trimmed by 6 bases and the J gene end by 5 bases; junction bases not matched to a gene: 12. In nucleotides, the CDR3 is TGTGCCAGCAGTTTGGACAGGCGGAGCGGGTATGGCTACACCTTC. This encodes CASSLDRRSGYGYTF.

The chain has TRBV11-2 and TRBJ2-7; D may be TRBD2 (6 bases). Germline V lookup: CDR1 SGHAT, CDR2 FQNNGV. The CDR3 is made up of 8 amino acids. The CDR3 loop reads CASSLTSV. The CDR3 DNA follows: TGTGCCAGCAGCTTGACTAGTGTC.

This clonotype was detected only a few times. This rearrangement joins TRBV6-5 to TRBJ2-7, with D perhaps TRBD2 (6 bases). Between the trimmed V and J ends, which lost 8 bases and 2 bases, there was a span of 16 bases. Germline values: CDR1 MNHEY, CDR2 SVGAGI. The CDR3 is 14 residues long. The CDR3 coding sequence is TGTGCCAGCTCCCGGGCGGCGGGGACCTACGAGCAGTACTTC. Translated, it gives CASSRAAGTYEQYF.

This clonotype was seen only once. The gene calls are TRBV20-1 and TRBJ2-3, with 8 bases matching TRBD2. The germline gives CDR1 DFQATT, CDR2 SNEGSKA (reference sequence). The CDR3 is 12 amino acids. The junction had 4 bases not matched to a gene; V was cut back by 3 bases and J by 8 bases. DNA for the CDR3: TGCAGTGCTAGCGGGAGGGGAGGTACGCAGTATTTT. The encoded protein is CSASGRGGTQYF.

The CDR3 here is CSARETGNPYEQYV. CDR3 DNA: TGCAGTGCTAGAGAGACAGGGAACCCCTACGAGCAGTACGTC. This chain joins TRBV20-1 and TRBJ2-7; the match to TRBD1 covers 7 bases. V lost 0 bases to trimming and J lost 2 bases; unmatched junction nucleotides: 4. In germline, CDR1 is DFQATT, CDR2 SNEGSKA (reference sequence). The CDR3 contains 14 residues.

This clonotype appeared a single time. The chain joins TRBV6-2 or TRBV6-3 to TRBJ2-7; no definite D call. CDR3 length: 15 residues. Germline V gene sequence: CDR1 MNHEY, CDR2 SVGEGT. Trimming took off 5 bases at V and 5 bases at J, with 19 bases between the two ends. The CDR3 spells CASSHPLGQRDEQYV. The CDR3, as DNA: TGTGCCAGCAGTCACCCCCTAGGCCAAAGAGACGAGCAGTACGTC.

The rearrangement links TRBV27 to TRBJ2-7; 7 nucleotides align to TRBD2. The germline CDR1 and CDR2 sequences are MNHEY and SMNVEV (reference sequence). The CDR3 consists of 15 residues. The junction had 11 bases not matched to a gene; V was cut back by 5 bases and J by 4 bases. The CDR3 reads CASSPGTSVSYEQYF. In DNA form, the CDR3 reads TGTGCCAGCAGTCCCGGAACTAGCGTTTCATACGAGCAGTACTTC.

CDR3 sequence (DNA): TGTGCCAGCAGTTGGGACAGGAACACTGAAGCTTTCTTT. It yields the protein CASSWDRNTEAFF. The chain uses TRBV12-3 or TRBV12-4 and TRBJ1-1; 7 positions match TRBD1. Trimming at V came to 4 bases and at J to 1 base, leaving 0 bases not matched to a gene. There are 13 residues in the CDR3.

This clonotype has just a few counts. This sequence joins TRBV5-1 and TRBJ2-3, with D perhaps matching TRBD1 (6 bases). This CDR3 is 13 amino acids long. In germline, CDR1 is SGHRS, CDR2 YFSETQ. V shed 4 bases and J shed 4 bases, with 10 bases lying between them. The CDR3 is CASSLGQSDTQYF. The CDR3 bases are TGCGCCAGCAGCCTTGGACAGTCAGATACGCAGTATTTT.

This clonotype was observed a few times. The chain couples TRBV7-9 to TRBJ2-7; 11 positions match TRBD1. The length of the CDR3 is 15 residues. Germline V gene sequence: CDR1 SEHNR, CDR2 FQNEAQ (reference sequence). Trimming took 5 bases from V and 2 from J; bases not matched to a gene: 5. Here the CDR3 DNA reads TGTGCCAGCAGCCTCGGACAGGGGGCCACCTACGAGCAGTACTTC. Translating it yields CASSLGQGATYEQYF.

This clonotype was seen a handful of times. The V call is TRBV9, the J call TRBJ2-1; 10 bases fit TRBD2. The CDR3 is made up of 15 amino acids. CDR1 and CDR2 (germline): SGDLS, YYNGEE. The V and J ends lost 3 bases and 10 bases, in that order; junction bases with no gene match: 10. The CDR3 is CASSGGLAVGTEQFF. DNA for the CDR3: TGTGCCAGCAGCGGTGGACTAGCGGTGGGGACAGAGCAGTTCTTC.

The chain carries TRBV7-3 and TRBJ2-4, with TRBD2 identical over 9 bases. The CDR3 contains 16 residues. The V and J ends lost 5 bases and 10 bases, in that order; junction bases with no gene match: 15. Germline-derived CDR1 and CDR2 are SGHTA and FQGTGA. The CDR3 loop is CASSPNMAGGTGIQYF. The CDR3 DNA sequence: TGTGCCAGCAGCCCCAATATGGCGGGAGGGACTGGGATTCAGTACTTC.

The sample holds many counts of this clonotype. This rearrangement joins TRBV9 to TRBJ2-7, with 9 bases lining up with TRBD1. V was clipped by 0 bases and J by 6 bases; unmatched bases: 7. There are 15 residues in the CDR3. The germline V gene has CDR1 SGDLS and CDR2 YYNGEE. The CDR3 DNA is TGTGCCAGCAGCGTAGATGGGACAGGGAGACCCGAGCAGTACTTC. Translation: CASSVDGTGRPEQYF.

The J gene is TRBJ1-5, the V gene TRBV3-1; D uncertain. Between the trimmed V and J ends, which lost 1 base and 9 bases, there was a span of 7 bases. CDR3 length: 12 residues. Germline values: CDR1 LGHDT, CDR2 YNNKEL (reference sequence). The CDR3 here is CASSQGSRPQHF. In DNA form, the CDR3 reads TGTGCCAGCAGCCAAGGATCACGGCCCCAGCATTTT.